Listed here are 21 T cell receptor beta chains from one sample, sequenced in a study of blood T cell repertoires in COVID-19. Some clones are missing from TCRdb's copy, which holds only in-frame ones; the method was immunoSEQ multiplex PCR. This table holds over 150,000 clones, about four fifths found once. Sequenced input: peripheral blood. The receptors shown here come from a woman aged 55-75 years with acute or convalescent COVID-19.

The V and J genes are TRBV4-1 and TRBJ1-2; 7 bases are shared with TRBD1. Unmatched junction bases numbered 13, after V lost 4 bases and J lost 5 bases. This CDR3 region has 16 residues. Germline assignment: CDR1 MGHRA and CDR2 YSYEKL. The CDR3 is CASSPSQQPGQYGYTF. Written as DNA, the CDR3 is TGCGCCAGCAGCCCCTCACAGCAGCCGGGACAGTATGGCTACACCTTC.

The chain joins TRBV15 to TRBJ2-1; 8 bases line up with TRBD2. Germline V gives CDR1 LNHNV, CDR2 YYDKDF (reference sequence). CDR3 length: 15 residues. Germline trimming cut 8 bases from V and 2 bases from J; bases unmatched to any gene: 8. CDR3 sequence: CATWTSGGPYNEQFF. DNA of the CDR3: TGTGCCACCTGGACGAGCGGGGGCCCCTACAATGAGCAGTTCTTC. The variable domain in full, completed from reference TRBV15 and TRBJ2-1, reads DAMVIQNPRYQVTQFGKPVTLSCSQTLNHNVMYWYQQKSSQAPKLLFHYYDKDFNNEADTPDNFQSRRPNTSFCFLDIRSPGLGDTAMYLCATWTSGGPYNEQFFGPGTRLTVL.

The chain uses TRBV18 and TRBJ2-1, with 12 bases fitting TRBD1. Trimming removed 5 bases from V and 8 bases from J; junction bases left unmatched: 10. Germline lookup yields CDR1 KGHSH and CDR2 LQKENI. The length of the CDR3 is 16 residues. The CDR3 nucleotides are TGTGCCAGCTCAGATACCGGGACAGGGGGCCATTATGAGCAGTTCTTC. Its protein product is CASSDTGTGGHYEQFF.

This clone was seen a handful of times. V and J are TRBV28 and TRBJ1-3; the match to TRBD1 covers 7 bases. V shed 4 bases, J shed 6 bases, and the junction held 9 bases outside the gene matches. Germline CDR1 MDHEN, CDR2 SYDVKM. The CDR3 sequence is 15 residues long. CDR3 residues: CASSSYDRVENTIYF. The CDR3 region has the DNA TGTGCCAGCAGTTCCTACGACAGGGTGGAAAACACCATATATTTT.

The V and J genes are TRBV5-1 and TRBJ1-4, with D possibly TRBD1 on 6 matching bases. CDR1 SGHRS and CDR2 YFSETQ come from the germline V gene. V dropped 4 bases and J dropped 6 bases, with 16 bases sitting between them. This CDR3 is 15 amino acids long. The CDR3 reads CASSPGTLRYEKLFF. CDR3 coding DNA: TGCGCCAGCAGCCCAGGGACACTTCGTTATGAAAAACTGTTTTTT.

CDR3 in DNA: TGTGCCAGTAGACGGACAGGGTCTAACTATGGCTACACCTTC. Translating it yields CASRRTGSNYGYTF. The rearrangement links TRBV19 to TRBJ1-2; 8 nucleotides match TRBD1. The CDR3 has 14 residues. V shed 6 bases, J shed 0 bases, and the junction held 3 bases outside the gene matches. The germline V gene has CDR1 LNHDA and CDR2 SQIVND (reference sequence). The full variable domain, rest sourced from reference TRBV19 and TRBJ1-2, is DGGITQSPKYLFRKEGQNVTLSCEQNLNHDAMYWYRQDPGQGLRLIYYSQIVNDFQKGDIAEGYSVSREKKESFPLTVTSAQKNPTAFYLCASRRTGSNYGYTFGSGTRLTVV.

This chain links TRBV28 with TRBJ1-6, with a tentative D call TRBD1 (6 bases). Deletions cut 6 bases from V and 3 bases from J, with 9 bases between. CDR1 and CDR2 from the germline V gene are MDHEN and SYDVKM. There are 14 residues in the CDR3. CDR3 DNA sequence: TGTGCCAGCAGGGGGACAAGCTATAATTCACCCCTCCACTTT. Translating gives CASRGTSYNSPLHF. The variable domain in full, completed from reference TRBV28 and TRBJ1-6, reads DVKVTQSSRYLVKRTGEKVFLECVQDMDHENMFWYRQDPGLGLRLIYFSYDVKMKEKGDIPEGYSVSREKKERFSLILESASTNQTSMYLCASRGTSYNSPLHFGNGTRLTVT.

The V call is TRBV28, the J call TRBJ2-1; 8 positions agree with TRBD1. Trimming removed 8 bases from V and 6 bases from J; junction bases left unmatched: 12. The CDR3 totals 15 residues. Germline assignment: CDR1 MDHEN and CDR2 SYDVKM. The CDR3 bases are TGTGCCAGCCGATTGGGACAGGTTCCGCTCAATGAGCAGTTCTTC. It yields the protein CASRLGQVPLNEQFF.

The chain joins TRBV2 to TRBJ2-4, with 7 bases identical to TRBD1. Germline V gives CDR1 SNHLY, CDR2 FYNNEI. Trimming cost V 5 bases and J 0 bases; bases outside gene matches: 13. This CDR3 has 18 amino acids. CDR3 nucleotides: TGTGCCAGCAGTATAACGGGACAGAAGGATCTAGCCAAAAACATTCAGTACTTC. It translates to CASSITGQKDLAKNIQYF.

The CDR3 nucleotides read TGTGCCAGCTCACCGGAGGGAGAAGAGACCCAGTACTTC. It translates to CASSPEGEETQYF. The chain is built from TRBV18 and TRBJ2-5; D might be TRBD2 (6 bases). The CDR3 runs 13 residues. CDR1 is KGHSH, CDR2 LQKENI, per germline. V was shortened by 3 bases and J by 3 bases, with 8 bases between the two germline ends.

This sequence joins TRBV15 and TRBJ1-4; no reliable D call. From germline, CDR1 is LNHNV and CDR2 YYDKDF (reference sequence). CDR3 length: 15 residues. Trimming took off 3 bases at V and 8 bases at J, with 16 bases between the two ends. The CDR3 nucleotides are TGTGCCACCAGCAGCCAGTTTAGTTTCGGGGAAAAACTGTTTTTT. Amino acid sequence: CATSSQFSFGEKLFF.

The V gene is TRBV4-2, the J gene TRBJ1-5; no firm D call. The CDR3 has 13 amino acids. The V and J ends lost 0 bases and 7 bases respectively, with 7 bases between them. The V gene's germline CDR1 is LGHNA and CDR2 YNFKEQ. This CDR3 is CASSQDIAQPQHF. In nucleotides, the CDR3 is TGTGCCAGCAGCCAAGATATCGCGCAGCCCCAGCATTTT.

The CDR3 loop reads CASSLGTGLNGYTF. The CDR3 region has the DNA TGCGCCAGCAGCTTGGGGACAGGGTTGAATGGCTACACCTTC. The chain employs TRBV5-1 and TRBJ1-2, with 8 bases that match TRBD1. CDR1 SGHRS and CDR2 YFSETQ come from the germline V gene. The CDR3 consists of 14 residues. Germline trimming cut 0 bases from V and 6 bases from J; bases unmatched to any gene: 4.

The gene calls are TRBV5-5 and TRBJ1-5, with unresolved D. Germline V gene lookup returns CDR1 SGHKS and CDR2 YYEKEE (reference sequence). The CDR3 is made up of 15 amino acids. The V end was cut by 4 bases, the J end by 0 bases, with 11 bases between. The CDR3 sequence: CASSTDISSNQPQHF. For the CDR3, the DNA is TGTGCCAGCAGCACTGACATTTCTAGCAATCAGCCCCAGCATTTT. The full variable domain, in which reference TRBV5-5 and TRBJ1-5 provide the parts outside the CDR3, is DAGVTQSPTHLIKTRGQQVTLRCSPISGHKSVSWYQQVLGQGPQFIFQYYEKEERGRGNFPDRFSARQFPNYSSELNVNALLLGDSALYLCASSTDISSNQPQHFGDGTRLSIL.

The chain uses TRBV5-4 and TRBJ2-7, with 9 bases matching TRBD1. Germline trimming cut 3 bases from V and 2 bases from J; bases unmatched to any gene: 12. The length of the CDR3 is 17 residues. Germline V gene data show CDR1 as SGHNT and CDR2 as YYREEE (reference sequence). The CDR3 region has the DNA TGTGCCAGCAGCTCTCGATTGGGGACAGGGAATCCCTACGAGCAGTACTTC. Its protein product is CASSSRLGTGNPYEQYF.

This chain links TRBV30 with TRBJ2-3; a weak D match, TRBD2 (6 bases). The V end was cut by 3 bases, the J end by 6 bases, with 19 bases between. In germline, CDR1 is GTSNPN, CDR2 SVGIG (reference sequence). The CDR3 sequence is 15 residues long. This CDR3 is CAWRQGLQLGDTQYF. The CDR3 bases are TGTGCCTGGAGGCAGGGACTCCAGCTTGGGGATACGCAGTATTTT.

This clone has a handful of counts. The gene calls are TRBV19 and TRBJ2-5; D might be TRBD2 (6 bases). CDR1 LNHDA and CDR2 SQIVND come from the germline V gene (reference sequence). The V end was cut by 7 bases, the J end by 2 bases, with 20 bases between. There are 16 residues in the CDR3. The CDR3 DNA reads TGTGCCAGTACCCCGGGCGGGACGCTGGCTCAAGAGACCCAGTACTTC. Amino acids: CASTPGGTLAQETQYF.

This clone appeared a few times. V and J are TRBV5-1 and TRBJ2-1, with TRBD1 matching 9 bases. The germline gives CDR1 SGHRS, CDR2 YFSETQ. CDR3 length equals 15 residues. V was pared by 4 bases and J by 7 bases, with 9 bases of the junction left unmatched. The CDR3, as DNA: TGCGCCAGCAGCCAACCGGGACAGGGTGGAAATGAGCAGTTCTTC. Translating it yields CASSQPGQGGNEQFF.

The rearrangement joins TRBV2 to TRBJ2-7; 12 bases are a match to TRBD2. Germline loops: CDR1 SNHLY, CDR2 FYNNEI. After removal of 6 bases from V and 3 bases from J, the junction contained 3 bases not matched to a gene. The CDR3 spans 14 residues. CDR3 loop: CASSLTSGGYEQYF. In nucleotides, the CDR3 is TGTGCCAGCAGCCTGACTAGCGGGGGCTACGAGCAGTACTTC.

This clone was recorded once. The V call is TRBV28, the J call TRBJ1-1; the D is unclear. The germline gives CDR1 MDHEN, CDR2 SYDVKM. There are 14 residues in the CDR3. The germline V and J ends were trimmed by 1 base and 1 base, with 7 bases remaining between them. CDR3 sequence: CASSLYTRNTEAFF. In DNA form, the CDR3 reads TGTGCCAGCAGTTTATACACCCGGAACACTGAAGCTTTCTTT.

The chain has TRBV24-1 and TRBJ2-3, with 12 positions matching TRBD2. Looked up from germline, CDR1 is KGHDR and CDR2 is SFDVKD. After removal of 3 bases from V and 1 base from J, the junction contained 7 bases not matched to a gene. CDR3 size: 18 residues. CDR3 in amino acids: CATSDPTRTSGGTDTQYF. In DNA form, the CDR3 reads TGTGCCACCAGTGATCCTACCCGGACTAGCGGGGGCACAGATACGCAGTATTTT.